A single sample gave rise to the 3 T cell receptor beta chains below, sequenced in a study of cytomegalovirus exposure and HLA in healthy donors. Use of 60 Vbeta and 13 Jbeta primers characterized the PCR. Assay used: immunoSEQ multiplex PCR; TCRdb lists only in-frame clones, some missing. Among roughly 140,000 clones listed, about 68% were seen once. The sequencing sample was made of PBMCs. The receptor set was obtained from a man in his late teens or twenties in good health and CMV-seronegative.

The V and J genes are TRBV15 and TRBJ1-3, with a tentative D call TRBD1 (5 bases). The V and J ends lost 0 bases and 4 bases respectively, with 13 bases between them. Germline CDR1 and CDR2: LNHNV and YYDKDF (reference sequence). This CDR3 spans 16 amino acids. CDR3 region: CATSRDQGHRGNTIYF. Written as DNA, the CDR3 is TGTGCCACCAGCAGAGATCAGGGTCACCGCGGAAACACCATATATTTT.

The chain couples TRBV7-9 to TRBJ1-1, with D hard to call. Germline-derived CDR1 and CDR2 are SEHNR and FQNEAQ (reference sequence). The CDR3 spans 11 residues. Between the trimmed V and J ends, which lost 10 bases and 10 bases, there was a span of 16 bases. For the CDR3, the DNA is TGTGCCAAGATCACAGCATACGGAGCTTTCTTT. Encoded protein: CAKITAYGAFF.

The chain is built from TRBV10-3 and TRBJ2-1; 7 bases match TRBD2. The J segment lost 2 bases and the V segment lost 4 bases, leaving 17 bases of the junction unmatched. The CDR3 is 19 residues long. CDR1 is ENHRY, CDR2 SYGVKD, per germline. For the CDR3, the DNA is TGTGCCATCAGTGGAAAGGGAGAGGTGGGACTACGTCCCTACAATGAGCAGTTCTTC. Protein: CAISGKGEVGLRPYNEQFF.